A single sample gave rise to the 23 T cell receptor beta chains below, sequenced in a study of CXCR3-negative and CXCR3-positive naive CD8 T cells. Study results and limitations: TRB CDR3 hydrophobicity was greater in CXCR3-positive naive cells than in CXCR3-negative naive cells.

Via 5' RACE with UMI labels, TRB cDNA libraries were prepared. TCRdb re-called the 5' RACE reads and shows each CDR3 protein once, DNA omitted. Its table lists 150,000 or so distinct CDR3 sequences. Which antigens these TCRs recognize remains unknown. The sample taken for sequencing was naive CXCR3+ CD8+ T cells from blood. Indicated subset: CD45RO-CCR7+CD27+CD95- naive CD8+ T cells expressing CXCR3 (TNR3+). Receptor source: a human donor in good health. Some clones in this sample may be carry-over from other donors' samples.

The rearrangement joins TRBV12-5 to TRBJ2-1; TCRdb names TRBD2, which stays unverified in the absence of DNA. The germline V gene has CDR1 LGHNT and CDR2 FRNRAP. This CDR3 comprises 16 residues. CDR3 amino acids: CTSGNGVAGGNNEQFF.

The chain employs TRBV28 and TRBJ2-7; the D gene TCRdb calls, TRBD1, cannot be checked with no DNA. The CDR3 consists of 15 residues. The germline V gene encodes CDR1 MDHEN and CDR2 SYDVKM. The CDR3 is CASSPPMGQGYEQYF.

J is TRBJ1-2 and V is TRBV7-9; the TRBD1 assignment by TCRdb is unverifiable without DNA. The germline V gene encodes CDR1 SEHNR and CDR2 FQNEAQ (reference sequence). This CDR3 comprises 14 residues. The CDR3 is CASSLPDRENGYTF. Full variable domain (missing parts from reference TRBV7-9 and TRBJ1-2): DTGVSQNPRHKITKRGQNVTFRCDPISEHNRLYWYRQTLGQGPEFLTYFQNEAQLEKSRLLSDRFSAERPKGSFSTLEIQRTEQGDSAMYLCASSLPDRENGYTFGSGTRLTVV.

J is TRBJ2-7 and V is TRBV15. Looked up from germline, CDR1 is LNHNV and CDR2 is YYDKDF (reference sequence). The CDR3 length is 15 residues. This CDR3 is CATSEEQTSSYEQYF.

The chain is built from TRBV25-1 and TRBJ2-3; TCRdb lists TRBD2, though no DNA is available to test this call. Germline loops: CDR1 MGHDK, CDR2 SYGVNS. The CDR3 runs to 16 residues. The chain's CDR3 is CASSESLAGASDTQYF.

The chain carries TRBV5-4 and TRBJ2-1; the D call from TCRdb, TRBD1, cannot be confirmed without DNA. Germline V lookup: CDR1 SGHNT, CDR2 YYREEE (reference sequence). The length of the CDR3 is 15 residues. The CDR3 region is CASSLAGRGLNEQFF.

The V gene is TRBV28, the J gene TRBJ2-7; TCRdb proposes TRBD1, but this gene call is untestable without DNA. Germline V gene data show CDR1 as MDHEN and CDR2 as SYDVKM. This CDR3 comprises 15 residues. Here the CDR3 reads CASSYRGRRSYEQYF.

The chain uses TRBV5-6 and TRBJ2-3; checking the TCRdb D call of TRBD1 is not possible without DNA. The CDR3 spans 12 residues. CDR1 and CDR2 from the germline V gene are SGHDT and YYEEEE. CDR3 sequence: CATPWGTDTQYF.

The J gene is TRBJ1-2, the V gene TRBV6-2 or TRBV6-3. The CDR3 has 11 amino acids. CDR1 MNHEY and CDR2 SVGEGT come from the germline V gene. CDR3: CASSYGYGYTF.

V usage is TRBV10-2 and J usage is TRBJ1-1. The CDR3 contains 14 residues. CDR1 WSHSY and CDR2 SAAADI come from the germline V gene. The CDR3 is CASSDSWVNTEAFF.

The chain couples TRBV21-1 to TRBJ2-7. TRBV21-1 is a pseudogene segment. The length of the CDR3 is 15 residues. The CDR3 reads CASSEETGPSYEQYF.

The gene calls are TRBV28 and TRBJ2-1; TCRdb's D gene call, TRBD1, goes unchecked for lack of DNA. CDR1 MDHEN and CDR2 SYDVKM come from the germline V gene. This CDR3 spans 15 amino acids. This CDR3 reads CASNRGEVTGDEQFF.

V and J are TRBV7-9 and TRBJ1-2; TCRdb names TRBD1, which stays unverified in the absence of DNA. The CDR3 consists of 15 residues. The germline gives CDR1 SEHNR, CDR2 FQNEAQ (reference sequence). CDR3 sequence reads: CASSNDRVNDYGYTF. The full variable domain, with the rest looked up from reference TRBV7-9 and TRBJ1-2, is DTGVSQNPRHKITKRGQNVTFRCDPISEHNRLYWYRQTLGQGPEFLTYFQNEAQLEKSRLLSDRFSAERPKGSFSTLEIQRTEQGDSAMYLCASSNDRVNDYGYTFGSGTRLTVV.

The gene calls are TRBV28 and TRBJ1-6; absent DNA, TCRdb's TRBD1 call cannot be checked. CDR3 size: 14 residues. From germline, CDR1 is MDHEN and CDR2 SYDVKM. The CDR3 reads CASSLTGMGSPLHF.

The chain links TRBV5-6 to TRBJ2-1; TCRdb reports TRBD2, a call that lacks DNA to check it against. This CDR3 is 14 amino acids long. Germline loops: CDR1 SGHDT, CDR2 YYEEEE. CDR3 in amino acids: CASERAGVDNEQFF.

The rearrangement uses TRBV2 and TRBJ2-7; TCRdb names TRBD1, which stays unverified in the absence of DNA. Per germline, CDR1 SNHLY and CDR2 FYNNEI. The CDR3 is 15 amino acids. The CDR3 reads CASSPPGTGSNEQYF.

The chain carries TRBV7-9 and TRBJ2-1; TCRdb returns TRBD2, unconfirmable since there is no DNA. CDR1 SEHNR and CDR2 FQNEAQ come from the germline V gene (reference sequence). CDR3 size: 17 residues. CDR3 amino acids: CASRASSGGAPYNEQFF.

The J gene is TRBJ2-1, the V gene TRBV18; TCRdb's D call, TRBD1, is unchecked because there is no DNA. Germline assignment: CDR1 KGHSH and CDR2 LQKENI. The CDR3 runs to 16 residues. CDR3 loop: CASSPPGGGLNNEQFF.

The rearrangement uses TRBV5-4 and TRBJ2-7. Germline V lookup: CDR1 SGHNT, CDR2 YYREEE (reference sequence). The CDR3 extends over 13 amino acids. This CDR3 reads CASEDELTYEQYF.

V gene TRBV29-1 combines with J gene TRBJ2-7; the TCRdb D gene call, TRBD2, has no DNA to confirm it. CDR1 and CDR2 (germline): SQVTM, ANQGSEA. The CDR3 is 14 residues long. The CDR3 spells CSVIPPGPSYEQYF.

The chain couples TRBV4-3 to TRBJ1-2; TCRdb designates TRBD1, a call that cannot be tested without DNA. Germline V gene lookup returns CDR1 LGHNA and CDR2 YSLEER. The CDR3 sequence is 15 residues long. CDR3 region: CASSSREGAGYGYTF.

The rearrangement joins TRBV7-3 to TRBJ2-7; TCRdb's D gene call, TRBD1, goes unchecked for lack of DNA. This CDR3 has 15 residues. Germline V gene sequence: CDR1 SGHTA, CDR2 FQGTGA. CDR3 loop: CASSLEPGLNYEQYF.

Here the CDR3 reads CASSLAIYEQYF. The rearrangement uses TRBV7-9 and TRBJ2-7. Per the germline V gene, CDR1 is SEHNR and CDR2 is FQNEAQ (reference sequence). The CDR3 runs to 12 residues. The complete variable domain, with remaining parts taken from reference TRBV7-9 and TRBJ2-7, reads DTGVSQNPRHKITKRGQNVTFRCDPISEHNRLYWYRQTLGQGPEFLTYFQNEAQLEKSRLLSDRFSAERPKGSFSTLEIQRTEQGDSAMYLCASSLAIYEQYFGPGTRLTVT.